This entry describes one T cell receptor beta chain. These data come from a study of blood T cell repertoires in COVID-19. TCRdb's table, derived via immunoSEQ multiplex PCR, lists solely in-frame clones and lacks some. The sample consists of 150,000 or so clones, around nine tenths of them appearing once. This receptor was taken from a woman in her seventies with COVID-19, enrolled during active disease. Material for sequencing was peripheral blood.

The CDR3: CASRTGVNYGYTF. CDR3 nucleotide sequence: TGTGCCAGCAGGACAGGAGTTAACTATGGCTACACCTTC. V usage is TRBV6-6 and J usage is TRBJ1-2, with D tentatively TRBD1 (6 bases). The V end lost 6 bases, the J end lost 1 base, and 9 bases lay between the germline ends. This CDR3 has 13 residues. CDR1 MNHNY and CDR2 SVGAGI come from the germline V gene (reference sequence).